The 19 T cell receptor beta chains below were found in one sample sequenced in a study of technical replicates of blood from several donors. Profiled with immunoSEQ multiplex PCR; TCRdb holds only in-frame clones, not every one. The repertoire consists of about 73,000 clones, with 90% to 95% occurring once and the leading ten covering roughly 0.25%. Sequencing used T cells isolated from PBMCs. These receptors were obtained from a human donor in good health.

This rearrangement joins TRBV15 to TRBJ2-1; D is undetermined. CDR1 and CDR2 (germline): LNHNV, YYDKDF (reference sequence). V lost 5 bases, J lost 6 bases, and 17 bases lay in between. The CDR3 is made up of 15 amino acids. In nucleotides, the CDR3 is TGTGCCACCAGCGATGAGCGCCCCCCCGGCAATGAGCAGTTCTTC. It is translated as CATSDERPPGNEQFF.

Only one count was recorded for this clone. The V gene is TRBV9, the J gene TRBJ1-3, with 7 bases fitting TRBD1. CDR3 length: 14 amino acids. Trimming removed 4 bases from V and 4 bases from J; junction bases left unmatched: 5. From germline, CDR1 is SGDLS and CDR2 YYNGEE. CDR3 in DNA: TGTGCCAGCAGCTCCGAGGACAGGGGAAACACCATATATTTT. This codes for CASSSEDRGNTIYF.

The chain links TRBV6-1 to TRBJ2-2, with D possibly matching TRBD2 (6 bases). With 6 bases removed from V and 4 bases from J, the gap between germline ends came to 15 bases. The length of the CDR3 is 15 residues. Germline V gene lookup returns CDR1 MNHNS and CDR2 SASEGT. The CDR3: CASRPGLGSTGELFF. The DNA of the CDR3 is TGTGCCAGCAGACCCGGACTCGGGAGCACCGGGGAGCTGTTTTTT.

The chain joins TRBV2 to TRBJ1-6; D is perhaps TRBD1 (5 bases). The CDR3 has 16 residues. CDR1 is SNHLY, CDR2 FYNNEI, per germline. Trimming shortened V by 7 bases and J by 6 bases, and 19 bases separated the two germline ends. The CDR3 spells CASNNYREGANSPLHF. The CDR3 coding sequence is TGTGCCAGCAATAATTACAGAGAAGGGGCTAATTCACCCCTCCACTTT.

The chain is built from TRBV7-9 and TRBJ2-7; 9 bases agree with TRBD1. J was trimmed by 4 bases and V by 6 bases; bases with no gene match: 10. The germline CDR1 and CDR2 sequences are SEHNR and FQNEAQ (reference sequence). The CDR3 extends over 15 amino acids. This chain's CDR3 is CASRHGQGTVYEQYF. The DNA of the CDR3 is TGTGCCAGCAGACATGGACAGGGGACTGTTTACGAGCAGTACTTC. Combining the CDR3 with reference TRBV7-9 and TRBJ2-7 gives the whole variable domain DTGVSQNPRHKITKRGQNVTFRCDPISEHNRLYWYRQTLGQGPEFLTYFQNEAQLEKSRLLSDRFSAERPKGSFSTLEIQRTEQGDSAMYLCASRHGQGTVYEQYFGPGTRLTVT.

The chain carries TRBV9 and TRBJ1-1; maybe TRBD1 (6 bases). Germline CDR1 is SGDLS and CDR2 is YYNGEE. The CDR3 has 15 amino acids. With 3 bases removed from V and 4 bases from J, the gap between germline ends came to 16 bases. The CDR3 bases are TGTGCCAGCAGCGGAGACCCAGGGGCCATCACTGAAGCTTTCTTT. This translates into CASSGDPGAITEAFF.

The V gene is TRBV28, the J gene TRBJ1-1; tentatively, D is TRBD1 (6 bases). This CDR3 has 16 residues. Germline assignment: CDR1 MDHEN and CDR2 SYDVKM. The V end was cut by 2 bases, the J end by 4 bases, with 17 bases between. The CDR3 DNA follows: TGTGCCAGCAGTTTAGCACACAGGGTTTCGGCCACTGAAGCTTTCTTT. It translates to CASSLAHRVSATEAFF.

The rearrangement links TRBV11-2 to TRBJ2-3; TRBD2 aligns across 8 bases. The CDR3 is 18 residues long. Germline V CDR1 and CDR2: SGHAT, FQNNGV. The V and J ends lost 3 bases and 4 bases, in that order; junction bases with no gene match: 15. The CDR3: CASSFSRLAGLEADTQYF. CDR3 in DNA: TGTGCCAGCAGCTTTAGCCGGTTAGCGGGACTGGAGGCAGATACGCAGTATTTT.

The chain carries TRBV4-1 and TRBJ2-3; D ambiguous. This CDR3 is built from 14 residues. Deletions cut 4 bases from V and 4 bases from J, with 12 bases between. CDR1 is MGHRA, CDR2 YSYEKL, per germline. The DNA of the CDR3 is TGCGCCAGCAGCCCACTATACGCGTCAGATACGCAGTATTTT. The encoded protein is CASSPLYASDTQYF.

Written as DNA, the CDR3 is TGTGCCAGCAGTCGGGACAGGGGGCCGACCTACGAGCAGTACTTC. Its translation: CASSRDRGPTYEQYF. This chain links TRBV28 with TRBJ2-7; TRBD1 agrees at 12 bases. The CDR3 runs to 15 residues. V was pared by 5 bases and J by 2 bases, with 4 bases of the junction left unmatched. In germline, CDR1 is MDHEN, CDR2 SYDVKM.

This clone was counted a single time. This CDR3 is CASSLIQGGSNQPQHF. The CDR3 coding sequence is TGCGCCAGCAGCCTTATACAGGGTGGAAGCAATCAGCCCCAGCATTTT. The genes are TRBV4-1 and TRBJ1-5, with a tentative D call TRBD1 (6 bases). V dropped 4 bases and J dropped 1 base, with 14 bases sitting between them. The germline gives CDR1 MGHRA, CDR2 YSYEKL. This CDR3 contains 16 residues.

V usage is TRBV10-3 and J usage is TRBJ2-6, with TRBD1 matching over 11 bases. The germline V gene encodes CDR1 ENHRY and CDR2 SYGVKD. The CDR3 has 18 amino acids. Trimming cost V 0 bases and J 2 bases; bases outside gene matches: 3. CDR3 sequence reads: CAISESGQGATGANVLTF. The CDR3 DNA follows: TGTGCCATCAGTGAGTCCGGACAGGGGGCGACTGGGGCCAACGTCCTGACTTTC.

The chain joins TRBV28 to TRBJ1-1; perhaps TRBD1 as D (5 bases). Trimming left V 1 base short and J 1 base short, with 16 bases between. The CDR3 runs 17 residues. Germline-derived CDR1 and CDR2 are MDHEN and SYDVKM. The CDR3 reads CASSLFQGGTGNTEAFF. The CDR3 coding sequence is TGTGCCAGCAGTTTATTTCAGGGCGGCACCGGGAACACTGAAGCTTTCTTT. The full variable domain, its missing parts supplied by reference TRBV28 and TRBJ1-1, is DVKVTQSSRYLVKRTGEKVFLECVQDMDHENMFWYRQDPGLGLRLIYFSYDVKMKEKGDIPEGYSVSREKKERFSLILESASTNQTSMYLCASSLFQGGTGNTEAFFGQGTRLTVV.

The CDR3 DNA is TGTGCCAGCAGTTTTTTTGGTACAGGTGGATACGAGCAGTACTTC. It translates to CASSFFGTGGYEQYF. The chain employs TRBV28 and TRBJ2-7, with D maybe TRBD1 (5 bases). V was clipped by 3 bases and J by 4 bases, with 16 bases between them. CDR3 length: 15 residues. Germline CDR1 reads MDHEN; CDR2 reads SYDVKM.

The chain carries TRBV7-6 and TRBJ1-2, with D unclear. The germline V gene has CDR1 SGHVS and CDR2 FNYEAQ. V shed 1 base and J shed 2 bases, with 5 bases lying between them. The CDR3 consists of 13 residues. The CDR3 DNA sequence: TGTGCCAGCAGCTTAGACACCAACTATGGCTACACCTTC. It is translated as CASSLDTNYGYTF.

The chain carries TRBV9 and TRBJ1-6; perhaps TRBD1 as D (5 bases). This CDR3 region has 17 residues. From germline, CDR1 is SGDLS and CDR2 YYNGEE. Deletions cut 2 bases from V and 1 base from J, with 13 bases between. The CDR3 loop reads CASSVGPPLSYNSPLHF. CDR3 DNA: TGTGCCAGCAGCGTGGGGCCTCCCCTGTCCTATAATTCACCCCTCCACTTT.

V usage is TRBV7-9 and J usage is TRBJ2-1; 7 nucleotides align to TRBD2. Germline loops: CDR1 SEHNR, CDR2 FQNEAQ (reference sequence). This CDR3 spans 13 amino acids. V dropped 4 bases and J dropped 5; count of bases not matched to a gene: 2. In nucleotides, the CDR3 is TGTGCCAGCAGCTGGGGGGGTGACAATGAGCAGTTCTTC. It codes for CASSWGGDNEQFF.

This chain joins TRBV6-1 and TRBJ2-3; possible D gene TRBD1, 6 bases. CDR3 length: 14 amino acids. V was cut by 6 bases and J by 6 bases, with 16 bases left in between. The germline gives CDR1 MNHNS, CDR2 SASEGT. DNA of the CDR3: TGTGCCAGCAGACCAACAGGGTTCGGGGATACGCAGTATTTT. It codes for CASRPTGFGDTQYF.

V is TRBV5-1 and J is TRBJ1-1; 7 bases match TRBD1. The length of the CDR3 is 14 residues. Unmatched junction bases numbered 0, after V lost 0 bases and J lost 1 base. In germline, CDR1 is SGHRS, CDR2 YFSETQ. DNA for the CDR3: TGCGCCAGCAGCTTGGGGGACAGGAACACTGAAGCTTTCTTT. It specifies CASSLGDRNTEAFF.